These T cell receptor beta chains were read from a single sample in a study of immune evolution from preneoplasia to lung adenocarcinoma. Clones were read by immunoSEQ multiplex PCR, and TCRdb kept only the in-frame ones, dropping some. The sample lists 4,400 or so clones, more than 70% occurring once. Sequencing was done on a sample of FFPE lung adenocarcinoma in situ tissue. The receptors originated from a person aged 70 to 85 with lung adenocarcinoma. The CDR3 runs from the conserved cysteine through the conserved F or W. Fields, in order: CDR3 protein, CDR3 DNA, V gene, D gene, J gene, clone size. A D gene is named only where the DNA matches it firmly. Only part of the rows carry a size: once, few, many, or a class if the clone is expanded.

cdr3_aa: CASGLGGTGTETQYF
cdr3_nt: TGTGCTAGTGGTTTAGGAGGGACAGGGACAGAGACCCAGTACTTC
v_call: TRBV12-5
d_call: TRBD1
j_call: TRBJ2-5
clone_size: NA

cdr3_aa: CASSLAGGGTGELFF
cdr3_nt: TGTGCCAGCAGCTTAGCGGGCGGGGGAACCGGGGAGCTGTTTTTT
v_call: TRBV11-2
d_call: TRBD2
j_call: TRBJ2-2
clone_size: NA

cdr3_aa: CASIQGGYEQYF
cdr3_nt: TGTGCCAGTATTCAGGGCGGATACGAGCAGTACTTC
v_call: TRBV19
d_call: NA
j_call: TRBJ2-7
clone_size: NA

cdr3_aa: CASRVITGAHQPQHF
cdr3_nt: TGTGCCAGCAGGGTTATTACAGGAGCTCATCAGCCCCAGCATTTT
v_call: TRBV28
d_call: NA
j_call: TRBJ1-5
clone_size: NA

cdr3_aa: CASSRGQGDTEAFF
cdr3_nt: TGTGCCAGCAGCAGGGGACAGGGGGACACTGAAGCTTTCTTT
v_call: TRBV5-4
d_call: TRBD1
j_call: TRBJ1-1
clone_size: few

cdr3_aa: CASSLEGRGANYGYTF
cdr3_nt: TGTGCCAGCAGCTTAGAGGGCAGGGGAGCTAACTATGGCTACACCTTC
v_call: TRBV11-3
d_call: NA
j_call: TRBJ1-2
clone_size: NA

cdr3_aa: CASSYTGTGFTGELFF
cdr3_nt: TGTGCCAGCAGTTACACCGGGACAGGGTTCACCGGGGAGCTGTTTTTT
v_call: TRBV14
d_call: TRBD1
j_call: TRBJ2-2
clone_size: NA

cdr3_aa: CASSEGAGGPYEQYF
cdr3_nt: TGTGCCAGCAGTGAAGGTGCGGGAGGGCCGTACGAGCAGTACTTC
v_call: TRBV2
d_call: TRBD2
j_call: TRBJ2-7
clone_size: NA

cdr3_aa: CASSWSDSTDTQYF
cdr3_nt: TGTGCCAGCAGTTGGAGCGACAGCACAGATACGCAGTATTTT
v_call: TRBV5-4
d_call: NA
j_call: TRBJ2-3
clone_size: NA

cdr3_aa: CASSYSEREQSDTQYF
cdr3_nt: TGTGCCAGCAGTTACTCGGAGCGGGAGCAGTCAGATACGCAGTATTTT
v_call: TRBV6-6
d_call: TRBD2
j_call: TRBJ2-3
clone_size: NA

cdr3_aa: CASSYRRVSSYNEQFF
cdr3_nt: TGTGCCAGCAGTTATCGGCGGGTGAGCTCCTACAATGAGCAGTTCTTC
v_call: TRBV6-5
d_call: NA
j_call: TRBJ2-1
clone_size: NA

cdr3_aa: CASSLGDRGLSYEQYF
cdr3_nt: TGTGCCAGCAGCTTAGGAGACAGGGGGCTCTCCTACGAGCAGTACTTC
v_call: TRBV7-8
d_call: TRBD1
j_call: TRBJ2-7
clone_size: NA

cdr3_aa: CASSMQGAYEQYF
cdr3_nt: TGTGCCAGTAGTATGCAGGGCGCCTACGAGCAGTACTTC
v_call: TRBV19
d_call: NA
j_call: TRBJ2-7
clone_size: NA

cdr3_aa: CASSVGPQGAGEQYF
cdr3_nt: TGTGCCAGCAGCGTAGGCCCCCAGGGGGCGGGTGAGCAGTACTTC
v_call: TRBV9
d_call: TRBD1
j_call: TRBJ2-7
clone_size: NA

cdr3_aa: CASSLHEGTRWGAEAFF
cdr3_nt: TGTGCCAGCAGCCTACACGAGGGGACGCGGTGGGGCGCTGAAGCTTTCTTT
v_call: TRBV4-2
d_call: NA
j_call: TRBJ1-1
clone_size: NA

cdr3_aa: CAWTMGLDYEQYF
cdr3_nt: TGTGCCTGGACCATGGGACTAGACTACGAGCAGTACTTC
v_call: TRBV30
d_call: TRBD2
j_call: TRBJ2-7
clone_size: NA